The entry that follows covers one TCR beta chain sequence. Sequencing was performed with immunoSEQ multiplex PCR; in TCRdb, only in-frame clones are kept and a portion is missing. The sample includes 340,000 or so clones, around 82% of them seen just once. The sample is drawn from a study of blood T cell repertoires in COVID-19. For the study at large: Samples taken during acute and convalescent COVID-19 were collected in the United States, Italy and Spain.

Germline CDR1 SGHAT, CDR2 FQDESV (reference sequence). The CDR3 spans 16 residues. V gave up 4 bases and J gave up 4 bases; unmatched junction bases: 8. This receptor was identified in a man aged 30 to 45 with active or convalescent COVID-19. Sequenced: peripheral blood. The genes are TRBV11-1 and TRBJ2-1, with 9 bases aligning to TRBD2. The CDR3 loop is CASSSSLAGIYNEQFF. The CDR3 DNA is TGTGCCAGCAGCTCCTCCCTAGCGGGAATATACAATGAGCAGTTCTTC. Looking up the rest from reference TRBV11-1 and TRBJ2-1 gives the full variable domain: EAEVAQSPRYKITEKSQAVAFWCDPISGHATLYWYRQILGQGPELLVQFQDESVVDDSQLPKDRFSAERLKGVDSTLKIQPAELGDSAMYLCASSSSLAGIYNEQFFGPGTRLTVL.